Detailed here is one T cell receptor (beta chain). Its specificity is not known. The data are from a study of glioma-infiltrating T cells after dendritic cell vaccination. The PCR used 60 V beta and 13 J beta primers. Sequencing was performed with immunoSEQ multiplex PCR; in TCRdb, only in-frame clones are kept and a portion is missing. The sample contains roughly 96,000 clones, 79% of which appear only once. Whole-study results and caveats: Higher pretreatment TIL content predicted longer progression-free time and survival.

The CDR3 has 14 residues. Germline values: CDR1 SGHRS, CDR2 YFSETQ. V was pared by 5 bases and J by 0 bases, with 10 bases between. The sample in question was blood, obtained before dendritic cell vaccination. The rearrangement joins TRBV5-1 to TRBJ2-3; no firm D call. This receptor was identified in a human donor with glioblastoma. Here the CDR3 DNA reads TGCGCCAGCAGAAGAACTGTTAGCACAGATACGCAGTATTTT. Amino acids: CASRRTVSTDTQYF.